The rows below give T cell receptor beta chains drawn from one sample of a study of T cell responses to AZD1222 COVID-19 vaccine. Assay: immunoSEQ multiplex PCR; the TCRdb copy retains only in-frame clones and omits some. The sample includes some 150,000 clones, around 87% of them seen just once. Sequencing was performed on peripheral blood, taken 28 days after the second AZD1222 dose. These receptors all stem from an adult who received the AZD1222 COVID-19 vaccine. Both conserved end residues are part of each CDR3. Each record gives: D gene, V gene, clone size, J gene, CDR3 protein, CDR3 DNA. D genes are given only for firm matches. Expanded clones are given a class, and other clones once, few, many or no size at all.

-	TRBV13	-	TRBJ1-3	CASSPWNPDVTFSGNTIYF	TGTGCCAGCAGCCCATGGAACCCGGACGTAACGTTCTCTGGAAACACCATATATTTT
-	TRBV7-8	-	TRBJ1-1	CASSLGDSYGFEAFF	TGTGCCAGCAGCTTAGGCGATTCATATGGGTTTGAAGCTTTCTTT
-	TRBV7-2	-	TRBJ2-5	CASSWPARGGTQETQYF	TGTGCCAGCAGCTGGCCAGCGAGGGGGGGTACCCAAGAGACCCAGTACTTC
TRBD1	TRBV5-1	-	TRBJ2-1	CASRKGQGAAEQFF	TGCGCCAGCAGGAAGGGACAGGGGGCTGCTGAGCAGTTCTTC
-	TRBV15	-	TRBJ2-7	CATSRDPGDEQYF	TGTGCCACCAGCAGAGACCCAGGGGACGAGCAGTACTTC
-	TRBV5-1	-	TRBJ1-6	CASSGGRDRAHNSPLHF	TGCGCCAGCAGCGGGGGGCGGGATAGAGCTCATAATTCACCCCTCCACTTT
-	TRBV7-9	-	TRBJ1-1	CASRPWRGDTEAFF	TGTGCCAGCAGGCCTTGGAGGGGGGACACTGAAGCTTTCTTT
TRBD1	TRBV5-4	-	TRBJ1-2	CASSFPPQGANGYTF	TGTGCCAGCAGCTTTCCCCCCCAGGGGGCGAATGGCTACACCTTC
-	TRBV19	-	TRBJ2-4	CASSMWALGKNIQYF	TGTGCCAGTAGTATGTGGGCCCTGGGCAAAAACATTCAGTACTTC
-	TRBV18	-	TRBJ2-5	CASPKETQYF	TGTGCCAGCCCCAAAGAGACCCAGTACTTC
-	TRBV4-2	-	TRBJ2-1	CASTPGRANEQFF	TGTGCCAGCACCCCGGGTCGGGCCAATGAGCAGTTCTTC
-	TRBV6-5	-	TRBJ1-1	CASRDDSPGTEAFF	TGTGCCAGCAGGGACGACAGCCCTGGGACTGAAGCTTTCTTT
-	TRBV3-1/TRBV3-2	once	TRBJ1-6	CASSVNINSPLHF	TGTGCCAGCAGCGTGAACATTAATTCACCCCTCCACTTT
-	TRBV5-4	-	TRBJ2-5	CASSLVERQETQYF	TGTGCCAGCAGCTTGGTAGAACGGCAAGAGACCCAGTACTTC
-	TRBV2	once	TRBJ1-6	CASLTRALHF	TGTGCCAGCCTTACTAGGGCCCTCCACTTT
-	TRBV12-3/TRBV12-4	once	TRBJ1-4	CASRGTTAEKLFF	TGTGCCAGCAGGGGGACGACGGCTGAAAAACTGTTTTTT
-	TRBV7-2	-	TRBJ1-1	CASSLGRPEEAFF	TGTGCCAGCAGCTTAGGGCGGCCGGAAGAAGCTTTCTTT
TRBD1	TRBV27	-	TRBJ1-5	CASSPQTGYPQPQHF	TGTGCCAGCAGTCCCCAGACAGGGTACCCTCAGCCCCAGCATTTT
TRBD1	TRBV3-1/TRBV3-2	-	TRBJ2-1	CASRLFRDSNEQFF	TGTGCCAGCAGACTTTTCCGGGACAGTAATGAGCAGTTCTTC
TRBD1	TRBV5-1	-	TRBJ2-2	CASTSRQGTAGELFF	TGCGCCAGCACCTCCCGACAGGGAACGGCCGGGGAGCTGTTTTTT
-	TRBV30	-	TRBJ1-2	CAYWGQAGGYTF	TGTGCCTACTGGGGGCAGGCGGGTGGCTACACCTTC
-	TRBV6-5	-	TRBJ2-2	CASQSWGAFTGELFF	TGTGCCAGCCAATCATGGGGGGCATTCACCGGGGAGCTGTTTTTT
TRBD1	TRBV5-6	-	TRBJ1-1	CASSLDRGSEAFF	TGTGCCAGCAGCTTGGACAGGGGGAGTGAAGCTTTCTTT
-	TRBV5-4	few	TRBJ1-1	CASSFRANTEAFF	TGTGCCAGCAGCTTCAGGGCGAACACTGAAGCTTTCTTT
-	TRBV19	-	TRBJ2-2	CATGQGAGELFF	TGTGCCACCGGGCAGGGCGCCGGGGAGCTGTTTTTT
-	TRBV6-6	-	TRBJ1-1	CASSWALGRAFF	TGTGCCAGCAGTTGGGCCCTTGGACGAGCTTTCTTT
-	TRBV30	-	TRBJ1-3	CAWRTAGGNTIYF	TGTGCCTGGAGAACAGCGGGTGGAAACACCATATATTTT
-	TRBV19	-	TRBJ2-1	CASSWGVGNEQFF	TGTGCCAGTAGCTGGGGGGTAGGCAATGAGCAGTTCTTC
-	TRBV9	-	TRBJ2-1	CASSVSGTGQFF	TGTGCCAGCAGCGTCTCCGGGACTGGGCAATTCTTC
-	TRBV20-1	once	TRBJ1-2	CSAILRDGYTF	TGCAGTGCTATTCTTAGGGATGGCTACACCTTC
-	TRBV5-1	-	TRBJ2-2	CASTPGGTPGELFF	TGCGCCAGCACTCCGGGTGGGACGCCTGGGGAGCTGTTTTTT
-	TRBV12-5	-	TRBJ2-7	CASGPEVTGLYEQYF	TGTGCTAGTGGTCCTGAGGTAACAGGACTCTACGAGCAGTACTTC
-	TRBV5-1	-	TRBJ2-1	CASSRVAESSYNEQFF	TGCGCCAGCAGCCGAGTAGCGGAGAGCTCCTACAATGAGCAGTTCTTC
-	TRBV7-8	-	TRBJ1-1	CASSLGGSLNEAFF	TGTGCCAGCAGCCTAGGGGGTAGTCTAAACGAAGCTTTCTTT
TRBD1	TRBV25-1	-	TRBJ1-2	CASSQDRVDGYTF	TGTGCCAGCTCCCAGGACAGGGTTGATGGCTACACCTTC
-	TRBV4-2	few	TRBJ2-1	CASSQNPAYNEQFF	TGTGCCAGCAGCCAAAACCCCGCATACAATGAGCAGTTCTTC
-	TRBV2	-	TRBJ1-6	CASSEAGGGFSPLHF	TGTGCCAGCAGTGAGGCGGGGGGAGGATTTTCACCCCTCCACTTT
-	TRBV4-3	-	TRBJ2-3	CASSQDARGGDTQYF	TGCGCCAGCAGCCAAGATGCGAGGGGGGGAGATACGCAGTATTTT
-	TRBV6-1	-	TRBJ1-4	CASSDDPLGGEKLFF	TGTGCCAGCAGTGACGACCCCCTAGGCGGTGAAAAACTGTTTTTT
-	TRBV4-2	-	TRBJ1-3	CASSQAGGLSGNTIYF	TGTGCCAGCAGCCAAGCGGGGGGCCTCTCTGGAAACACCATATATTTT
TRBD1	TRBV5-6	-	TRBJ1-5	CASSRTGNQPQHF	TGTGCCAGCAGCCGGACAGGGAACCAGCCCCAGCATTTT